One sample yielded the 2 T cell receptor beta chains listed below, sequenced in a study of technical replicates of blood from several donors. The table came from immunoSEQ multiplex PCR; TCRdb's copy has only in-frame clones and leaves some out. This sample has some 70,000 clones, with 95% to 98% found just once. Sequenced input: T cells isolated from PBMCs. The receptor set was obtained from a human donor in good health.

The V and J genes are TRBV11-1 and TRBJ2-2, with 8 bases lining up with TRBD2. CDR3 length: 16 amino acids. In germline, CDR1 is SGHAT, CDR2 FQDESV (reference sequence). V dropped 5 bases and J dropped 0; count of bases not matched to a gene: 5. The CDR3 is CASSALSGTNTGELFF. CDR3 bases: TGTGCCAGCAGCGCCCTTAGCGGGACGAACACCGGGGAGCTGTTTTTT.

The chain couples TRBV28 to TRBJ1-3, with 7 bases matching TRBD1. Germline-derived CDR1 and CDR2 are MDHEN and SYDVKM. The CDR3 is made up of 14 amino acids. V gave up 6 bases and J gave up 4 bases; unmatched junction bases: 6. The CDR3 region is CASSLGTAGNTIYF. The CDR3 DNA reads TGTGCCAGCAGCCTAGGGACAGCCGGAAACACCATATATTTT.